The source of this TCR beta chain is a study of blood T cell repertoires in COVID-19. Study details: Sites in the United States, Italy and Spain provided acute and convalescent COVID-19 samples.

As processed by the authors: Estimation of nucleated cell counts was performed using reference gene primer amplification. Here immunoSEQ multiplex PCR was the method, and the copy in TCRdb shows in-frame clones only, minus some. The D gene and trimming were derived from the DNA, and the V and J assignments and clone size from that table. The sample carries 150,000 or so clones, more than 85% recorded once. V shed 2 bases, J shed 9 bases, and the junction held 12 bases outside the gene matches. The CDR3 is 16 residues long. Germline V gene data show CDR1 as LGHDT and CDR2 as YNNKEL (reference sequence).

Sequencing used peripheral blood. The rearrangement links TRBV3-1 (or the pseudogene TRBV3-2) to TRBJ2-1; TRBD2 agrees at 8 bases. The clonotype comes from a middle-aged man with acute or convalescent COVID-19. CDR3 loop: CASSQTSLAGRPEQFF. The DNA for the CDR3 is TGTGCCAGCAGCCAAACGAGTTTAGCGGGGCGTCCTGAGCAGTTCTTC.